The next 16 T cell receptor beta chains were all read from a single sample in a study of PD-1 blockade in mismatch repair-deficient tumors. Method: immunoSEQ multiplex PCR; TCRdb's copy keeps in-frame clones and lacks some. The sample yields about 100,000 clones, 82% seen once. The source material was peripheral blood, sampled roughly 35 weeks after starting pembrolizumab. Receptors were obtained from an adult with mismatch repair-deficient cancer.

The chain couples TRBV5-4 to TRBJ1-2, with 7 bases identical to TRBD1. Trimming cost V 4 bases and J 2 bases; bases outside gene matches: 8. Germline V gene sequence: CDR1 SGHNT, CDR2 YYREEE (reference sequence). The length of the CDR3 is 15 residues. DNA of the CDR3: TGTGCCAGCAGCCCCCCGGGACAGTTAAACTATGGCTACACCTTC. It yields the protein CASSPPGQLNYGYTF.

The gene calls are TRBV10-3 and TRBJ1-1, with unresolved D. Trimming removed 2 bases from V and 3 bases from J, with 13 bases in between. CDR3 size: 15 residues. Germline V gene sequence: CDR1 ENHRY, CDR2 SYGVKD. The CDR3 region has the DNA TGTGCCATCAGTGAGGCGACTGCTCGGGACACTGAAGCTTTCTTT. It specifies CAISEATARDTEAFF.

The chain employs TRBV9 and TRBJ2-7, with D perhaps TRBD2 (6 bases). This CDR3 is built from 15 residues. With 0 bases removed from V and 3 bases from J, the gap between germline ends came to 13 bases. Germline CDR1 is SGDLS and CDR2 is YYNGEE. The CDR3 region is CASSVGGGPDYEQYF. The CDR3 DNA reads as TGTGCCAGCAGCGTAGGTGGAGGGCCAGACTACGAGCAGTACTTC.

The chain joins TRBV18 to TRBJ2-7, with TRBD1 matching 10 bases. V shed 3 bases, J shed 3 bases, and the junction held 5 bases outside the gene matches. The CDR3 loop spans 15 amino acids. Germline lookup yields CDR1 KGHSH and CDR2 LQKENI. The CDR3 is CASSPRDRGNYEQYF. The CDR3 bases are TGTGCCAGCTCACCCAGGGACAGGGGCAACTACGAGCAGTACTTC.

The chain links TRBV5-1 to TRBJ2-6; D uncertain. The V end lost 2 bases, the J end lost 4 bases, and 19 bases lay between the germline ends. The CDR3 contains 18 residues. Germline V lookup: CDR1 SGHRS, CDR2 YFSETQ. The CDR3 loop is CASSFSLGISLGANVLTF. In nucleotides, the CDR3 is TGCGCCAGCAGCTTTAGTTTAGGGATCAGCTTGGGGGCCAACGTCCTGACTTTC.

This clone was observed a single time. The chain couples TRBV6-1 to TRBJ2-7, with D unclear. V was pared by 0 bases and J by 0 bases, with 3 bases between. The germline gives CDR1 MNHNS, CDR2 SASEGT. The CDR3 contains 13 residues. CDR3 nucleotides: TGTGCCAGCAGTGAAGCTATCTCCTACGAGCAGTACTTC. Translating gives CASSEAISYEQYF.

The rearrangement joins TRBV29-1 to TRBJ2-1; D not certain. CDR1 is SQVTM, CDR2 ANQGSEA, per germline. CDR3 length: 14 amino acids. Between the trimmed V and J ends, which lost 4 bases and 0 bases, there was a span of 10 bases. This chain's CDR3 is CSVVMTRSYNEQFF. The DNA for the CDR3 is TGCAGCGTTGTAATGACCCGCTCCTACAATGAGCAGTTCTTC.

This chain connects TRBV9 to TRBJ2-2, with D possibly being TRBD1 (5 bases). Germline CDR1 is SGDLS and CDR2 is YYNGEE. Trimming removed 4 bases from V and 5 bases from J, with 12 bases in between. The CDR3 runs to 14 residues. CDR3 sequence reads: CASSQGLITGELFF. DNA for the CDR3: TGTGCCAGCAGCCAGGGTTTAATAACCGGGGAGCTGTTTTTT.

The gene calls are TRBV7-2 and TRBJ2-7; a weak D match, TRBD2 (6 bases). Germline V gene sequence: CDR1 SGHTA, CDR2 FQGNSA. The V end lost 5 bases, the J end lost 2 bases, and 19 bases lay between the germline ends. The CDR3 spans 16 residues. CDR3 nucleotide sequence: TGTGCCAGCAGCGATACCGGGACTTCTTATCCCTACGAGCAGTACTTC. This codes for CASSDTGTSYPYEQYF. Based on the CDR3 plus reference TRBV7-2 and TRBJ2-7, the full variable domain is GAGVSQSPSNKVTEKGKDVELRCDPISGHTALYWYRQSLGQGLEFLIYFQGNSAPDKSGLPSDRFSAERTGGSVSTLTIQRTQQEDSAVYLCASSDTGTSYPYEQYFGPGTRLTVT.

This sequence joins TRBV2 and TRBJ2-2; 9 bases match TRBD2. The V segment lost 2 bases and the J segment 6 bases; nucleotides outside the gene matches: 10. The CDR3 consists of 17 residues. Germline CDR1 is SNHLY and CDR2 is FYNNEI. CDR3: CASSESRSGRRAGELFF. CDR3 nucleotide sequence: TGTGCCAGCAGTGAATCGCGAAGCGGGAGGAGGGCCGGGGAGCTGTTTTTT.

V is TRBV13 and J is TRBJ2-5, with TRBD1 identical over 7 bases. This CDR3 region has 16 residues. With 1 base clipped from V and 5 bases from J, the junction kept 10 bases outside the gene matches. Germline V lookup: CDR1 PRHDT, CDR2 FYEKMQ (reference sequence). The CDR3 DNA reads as TGTGCCAGCAGCTTAGCTCTCGACAGGGCCTTGGAGACCCAGTACTTC. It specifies CASSLALDRALETQYF.

The CDR3 sequence: CASSRSQGNIYGYTF. For the CDR3, the DNA is TGTGCCAGCAGCCGAAGTCAGGGGAATATCTATGGCTACACCTTC. The chain joins TRBV6-5 to TRBJ1-2, with D possibly being TRBD1 (6 bases). Per germline, CDR1 MNHEY and CDR2 SVGAGI. V shed 6 bases and J shed 4 bases, with 18 bases lying between them. The CDR3 runs to 15 residues.

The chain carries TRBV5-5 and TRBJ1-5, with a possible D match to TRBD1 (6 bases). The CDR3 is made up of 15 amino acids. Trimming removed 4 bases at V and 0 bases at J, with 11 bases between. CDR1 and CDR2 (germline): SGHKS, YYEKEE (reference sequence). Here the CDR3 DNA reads TGTGCCAGCAGCGCCGGGACAAATAGCAATCAGCCCCAGCATTTT. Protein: CASSAGTNSNQPQHF.

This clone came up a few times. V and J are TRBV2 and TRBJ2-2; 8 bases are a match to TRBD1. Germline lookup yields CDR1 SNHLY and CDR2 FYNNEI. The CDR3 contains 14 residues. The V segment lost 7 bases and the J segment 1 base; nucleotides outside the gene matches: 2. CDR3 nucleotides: TGTGCCAGCACCGGGACAGGGAACACCGGGGAGCTGTTTTTT. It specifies CASTGTGNTGELFF.

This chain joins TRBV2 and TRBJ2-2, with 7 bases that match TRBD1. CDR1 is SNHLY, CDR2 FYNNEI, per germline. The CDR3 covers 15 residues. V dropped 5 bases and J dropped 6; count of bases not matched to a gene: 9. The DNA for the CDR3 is TGTGCCAGCAGTACCCGGACAGGTCGGGCCGGGGAGCTGTTTTTT. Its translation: CASSTRTGRAGELFF.

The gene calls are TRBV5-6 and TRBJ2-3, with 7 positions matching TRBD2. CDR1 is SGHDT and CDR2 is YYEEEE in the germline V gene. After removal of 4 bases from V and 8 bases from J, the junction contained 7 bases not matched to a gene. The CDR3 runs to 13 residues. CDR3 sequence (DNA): TGTGCCAGCAGCCGGGGGGAGGCGGGTACGCAGTATTTT. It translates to CASSRGEAGTQYF.